A single sample gave rise to the 7 T cell receptor beta chains below, sequenced in a study of blood T cell repertoires in COVID-19. Here immunoSEQ multiplex PCR was the method, and the copy in TCRdb shows in-frame clones only, minus some. The table records approximately 280,000 clones, roughly 89% of them present only once. The sequenced sample was PBMCs or T cells enriched from blood (not recorded which). The source of these receptors is a woman younger than 30 with acute COVID-19.

This clone occurred a few times. V and J are TRBV4-1 and TRBJ1-4; D is undetermined. The CDR3 has 13 amino acids. Germline V gene sequence: CDR1 MGHRA, CDR2 YSYEKL. V gave up 6 bases and J gave up 0 bases, with 5 bases separating them. The CDR3 nucleotides read TGCGCCAGCAGGACTGCAACTAATGAAAAACTGTTTTTT. Protein product: CASRTATNEKLFF.

The chain employs TRBV14 and TRBJ1-2; D unresolved. The germline CDR1 and CDR2 sequences are SGHDN and FVKESK. The V and J ends lost 0 bases and 8 bases respectively, with 13 bases between them. This CDR3 is 14 amino acids long. The CDR3 DNA is TGTGCCAGCAGCCAAGATAGGCCGGGGTGGGGCTACACCTTC. Translating it yields CASSQDRPGWGYTF.

DNA of the CDR3: TGTGCCAGCAGCAAATCGAGGCCACGCACAGATACGCAGTATTTT. Its translation: CASSKSRPRTDTQYF. The chain recombines TRBV7-9 with TRBJ2-3; D is unresolved. CDR3 length: 15 amino acids. Trimming removed 5 bases at V and 1 base at J, with 13 bases between. Germline V gene lookup returns CDR1 SEHNR and CDR2 FQNEAQ (reference sequence).

V and J are TRBV25-1 and TRBJ1-2, with 7 bases lining up with TRBD1. The CDR3 extends over 13 amino acids. With 3 bases clipped from V and 4 bases from J, the junction kept 2 bases outside the gene matches. Germline-derived CDR1 and CDR2 are MGHDK and SYGVNS. CDR3 coding DNA: TGTGCCAGCAGTGATCAGGGGGTCTATGGCTACACCTTC. Protein product: CASSDQGVYGYTF.

The rearrangement joins TRBV11-3 to TRBJ1-1, with TRBD1 as a possible D gene (5 bases). V gave up 1 base and J gave up 5 bases, with 8 bases separating them. Germline assignment: CDR1 SGHNT and CDR2 YENEEA. This CDR3 spans 13 amino acids. The CDR3 reads CASSLVSGTEAFF. CDR3 DNA sequence: TGTGCCAGCAGCTTAGTATCAGGGACTGAAGCTTTCTTT.

This clone appeared a single time. The rearrangement uses TRBV30 and TRBJ1-6, with unresolved D. Trimming pared 0 bases from V and 13 bases from J, leaving 13 bases between. From germline, CDR1 is GTSNPN and CDR2 SVGIG (reference sequence). The CDR3 length is 13 residues. The CDR3 spells CAWSVLPGRPLHF. The CDR3 DNA reads TGTGCCTGGAGTGTACTTCCAGGAAGGCCCCTCCACTTT.

This clone turned up a few times. The CDR3 bases are TGTGCCTCGACAGGGGGGTACAATGAGCAGTTCTTC. Protein: CASTGGYNEQFF. The rearrangement links TRBV30 to TRBJ2-1; 9 nucleotides match TRBD1. The V and J ends lost 7 bases and 4 bases, in that order; junction bases with no gene match: 2. The CDR3 is 12 amino acids. In germline, CDR1 is GTSNPN, CDR2 SVGIG (reference sequence).